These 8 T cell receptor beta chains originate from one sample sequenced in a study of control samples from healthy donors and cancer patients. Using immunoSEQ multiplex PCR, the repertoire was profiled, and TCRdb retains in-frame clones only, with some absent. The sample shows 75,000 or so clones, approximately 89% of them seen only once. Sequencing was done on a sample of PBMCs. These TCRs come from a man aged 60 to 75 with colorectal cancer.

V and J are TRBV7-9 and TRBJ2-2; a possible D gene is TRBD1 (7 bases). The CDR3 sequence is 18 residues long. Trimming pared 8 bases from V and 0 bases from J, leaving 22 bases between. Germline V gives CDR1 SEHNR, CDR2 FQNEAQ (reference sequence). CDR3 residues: CASRQISGGTANTGELFF. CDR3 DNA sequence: TGTGCCAGCCGCCAAATTTCAGGCGGGACAGCGAACACCGGGGAGCTGTTTTTT.

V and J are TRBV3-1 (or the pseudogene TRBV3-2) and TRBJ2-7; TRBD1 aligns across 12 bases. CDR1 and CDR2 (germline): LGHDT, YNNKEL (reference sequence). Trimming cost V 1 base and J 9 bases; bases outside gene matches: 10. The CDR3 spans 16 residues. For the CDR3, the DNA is TGTGCCAGCAGCCAAGGCCCGGGACAGGGGGCGCGGGGGCAGTACTTC. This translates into CASSQGPGQGARGQYF.

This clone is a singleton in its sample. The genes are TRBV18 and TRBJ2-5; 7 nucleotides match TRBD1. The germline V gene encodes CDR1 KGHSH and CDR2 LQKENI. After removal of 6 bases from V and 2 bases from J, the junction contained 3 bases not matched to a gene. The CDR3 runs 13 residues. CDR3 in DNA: TGTGCCAGCTCGGGGACAGAACAAGAGACCCAGTACTTC. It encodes CASSGTEQETQYF.

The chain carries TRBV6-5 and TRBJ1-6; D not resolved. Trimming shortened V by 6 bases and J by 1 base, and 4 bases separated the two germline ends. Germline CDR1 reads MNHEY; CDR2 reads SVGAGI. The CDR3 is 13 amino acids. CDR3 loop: CASRLSYNSPLHF. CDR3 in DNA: TGTGCCAGCAGATTGTCCTATAATTCACCCCTCCACTTT.

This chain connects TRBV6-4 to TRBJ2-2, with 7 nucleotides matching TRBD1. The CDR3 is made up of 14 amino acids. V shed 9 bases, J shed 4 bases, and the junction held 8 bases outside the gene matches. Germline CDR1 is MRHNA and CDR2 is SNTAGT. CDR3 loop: CARPPGQSTGELFF. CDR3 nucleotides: TGTGCCAGACCCCCGGGACAGAGCACCGGGGAGCTGTTTTTT.

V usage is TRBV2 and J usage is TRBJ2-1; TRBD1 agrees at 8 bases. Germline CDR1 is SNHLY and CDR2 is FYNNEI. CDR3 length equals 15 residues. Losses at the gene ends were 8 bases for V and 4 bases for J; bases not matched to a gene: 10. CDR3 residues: CASGGDRGGYNEQFF. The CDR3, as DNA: TGTGCCAGCGGGGGAGACAGGGGTGGGTACAATGAGCAGTTCTTC.

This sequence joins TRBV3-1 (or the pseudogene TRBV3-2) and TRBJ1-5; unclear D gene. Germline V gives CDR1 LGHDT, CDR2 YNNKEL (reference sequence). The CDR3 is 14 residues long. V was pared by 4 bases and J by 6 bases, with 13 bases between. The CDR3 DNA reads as TGTGCCAGCAGCCTACAACACGGAACTCAGCCCCAGCATTTT. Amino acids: CASSLQHGTQPQHF.

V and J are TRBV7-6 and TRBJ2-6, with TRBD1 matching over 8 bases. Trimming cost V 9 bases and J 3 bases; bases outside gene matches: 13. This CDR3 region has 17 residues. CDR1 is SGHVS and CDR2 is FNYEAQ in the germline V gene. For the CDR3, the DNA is TGTGCCAGTTCACCCCAAGCAGGGGGCGTTGGGGCCAACGTCCTGACTTTC. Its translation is CASSPQAGGVGANVLTF.